This is a list of T cell receptor beta chains from one sample in a study of T cell responses to AZD1222 COVID-19 vaccine. TCRdb's copy holds only in-frame clones and misses some; the assay was immunoSEQ multiplex PCR. The sample includes 110,000 or so clones, over 75% of them seen just once. The sequencing used peripheral blood, collected 28 days after the second AZD1222 dose. All receptors come from an adult who received the AZD1222 COVID-19 vaccine. Each CDR3 is given with its conserved first and last residue. The order of the fields is clone size, J gene, D gene, V gene, CDR3 protein, CDR3 DNA. The D gene is left open where the match is weak. Rows may omit the clone size; those that give it use once, few, many or a size class.

.,TRBJ2-1,.,TRBV10-3,CAISESLGREGPLLNEQFF,TGTGCCATCAGTGAGTCGCTTGGCAGGGAAGGCCCATTGCTAAATGAGCAGTTCTTC
.,TRBJ1-6,.,TRBV4-1,CASSQEGNSPLHF,TGCGCCAGCAGCCAAGAGGGGAATTCACCCCTCCACTTT
.,TRBJ1-2,.,TRBV19,CASISGSYGYTF,TGTGCCAGTATATCAGGGAGCTATGGCTACACCTTC
.,TRBJ2-3,.,TRBV7-3,CASSSGNRAGDTQYF,TGTGCCAGCAGCTCCGGAAACAGGGCGGGGGATACGCAGTATTTT
once,TRBJ1-3,TRBD1,TRBV9,CASMRDSSILSGNTIYF,TGTGCCAGCATGCGGGACAGCAGCATACTCTCTGGAAACACCATATATTTT
.,TRBJ1-4,.,TRBV20-1,CSARDVEKLFF,TGCAGTGCTAGAGACGTAGAAAAACTGTTTTTT
few,TRBJ2-2,TRBD2,TRBV5-1,CASSLLAPTGELFF,TGCGCCAGCAGCTTACTAGCGCCAACCGGGGAGCTGTTTTTT
once,TRBJ1-2,.,TRBV7-6,CATLRDSGGYTF,TGTGCCACCCTCAGGGATTCGGGTGGCTACACCTTC
.,TRBJ1-5,.,TRBV11-2,CASSPSGSNQPQHF,TGTGCCAGCAGCCCATCCGGGAGCAATCAGCCCCAGCATTTT
.,TRBJ2-3,TRBD1,TRBV9,CASSFRTGEDTQYF,TGTGCCAGCAGCTTTAGGACAGGAGAGGATACGCAGTATTTT
.,TRBJ2-2,.,TRBV21-1,CASFYPPGTGVTGELFF,TGTGCCAGCTTTTACCCTCCCGGGACAGGGGTCACCGGGGAGCTGTTTTTT
.,TRBJ1-2,.,TRBV12-3/TRBV12-4,CASSVGRGGYTF,TGTGCCAGCAGTGTCGGTCGGGGAGGCTACACCTTC
.,TRBJ1-2,.,TRBV5-6,CASSSFDSDVNYGYTF,TGTGCCAGCAGCTCTTTCGACAGCGATGTTAACTATGGCTACACCTTC
.,TRBJ1-2,.,TRBV7-2,CASSPTHGYTF,TGTGCCAGCAGCCCCACTCATGGCTACACCTTC
.,TRBJ2-7,.,TRBV4-1,CARTLLDGRSYEQYF,TGCGCAAGGACCCTCTTGGACGGGAGATCCTACGAGCAGTACTTC
.,TRBJ2-1,TRBD2,TRBV5-4,CASSFSGTSGSLDEQFF,TGTGCCAGCAGCTTCTCCGGGACTAGCGGGAGTTTAGATGAGCAGTTCTTC
.,TRBJ2-7,TRBD2,TRBV7-9,CASSLEGGSSNEQYF,TGTGCCAGCAGCTTGGAGGGCGGGAGTAGCAACGAGCAGTACTTC
.,TRBJ2-3,TRBD2,TRBV7-9,CASSLSIPGRGASTDTQYF,TGTGCCAGCAGCTTAAGTATTCCGGGGCGGGGGGCGAGCACAGATACGCAGTATTTT
.,TRBJ2-7,.,TRBV6-5,CASGPRQISEQYF,TGTGCCAGCGGACCGCGACAAATTTCCGAGCAGTACTTC
.,TRBJ1-6,.,TRBV29-1,CSVRETADSPLHF,TGCAGCGTCCGCGAAACAGCGGATTCACCCCTCCACTTT
.,TRBJ2-1,.,TRBV12-3/TRBV12-4,CASSLAQRSEQFF,TGTGCCAGCAGTTTAGCCCAGCGGAGTGAGCAGTTCTTC
.,TRBJ2-1,.,TRBV11-3,CASSLEVSGVPYNEQFF,TGTGCCAGCAGCTTAGAGGTCTCGGGAGTACCATACAATGAGCAGTTCTTC
.,TRBJ2-3,TRBD2,TRBV9,CASSAPSGRGTDTQYF,TGTGCCAGCAGCGCCCCCAGCGGGAGGGGCACAGATACGCAGTATTTT
.,TRBJ2-5,.,TRBV24-1,CATSEAAGVETQYF,TGTGCCACCAGTGAAGCAGCTGGGGTCGAGACCCAGTACTTC
.,TRBJ2-2,.,TRBV6-6,CASSFTGRGTGELFF,TGTGCCAGCAGCTTTACAGGGAGGGGCACCGGGGAGCTGTTTTTT
.,TRBJ1-1,.,TRBV19,CATQGLDGSAFF,TGTGCCACCCAGGGACTGGACGGATCCGCTTTCTTT
.,TRBJ2-1,.,TRBV19,CASSSPDNEQFF,TGTGCCAGTAGTTCGCCAGACAATGAGCAGTTCTTC
.,TRBJ1-5,.,TRBV9,CASSVKSNQPQHF,TGTGCCAGCAGCGTAAAAAGCAATCAGCCCCAGCATTTT
.,TRBJ1-3,.,TRBV12-5,CASGQGSGNTIYF,TGTGCTAGTGGACAGGGATCGGGAAACACCATATATTTT
.,TRBJ2-7,TRBD2,TRBV27,CASSLTASGRTNEQYF,TGTGCCAGCAGTTTAACGGCTAGCGGGAGGACCAACGAGCAGTACTTC
.,TRBJ2-1,TRBD1,TRBV7-3,CASSFPGQEQFF,TGTGCCAGCAGCTTCCCGGGACAGGAGCAGTTCTTC
few,TRBJ2-7,TRBD1,TRBV6-2/TRBV6-3,CASSYRTTGIYEQYF,TGTGCCAGCAGTTACCGCACGACAGGGATCTACGAGCAGTACTTC
.,TRBJ1-5,TRBD1,TRBV5-1,CASSVDRGEPQHF,TGCGCCAGCAGCGTTGACAGGGGTGAGCCCCAGCATTTT
.,TRBJ2-7,.,TRBV11-1,CASSPQNHEQYF,TGTGCCAGCAGCCCACAAAACCACGAGCAGTACTTC
.,TRBJ1-2,.,TRBV5-4,CASSPTGTEGYTF,TGTGCCAGCAGCCCTACAGGGACGGAAGGCTACACCTTC
.,TRBJ2-2,.,TRBV7-2,CASSLTGELFF,TGTGCCAGCAGCTTAACCGGGGAGCTGTTTTTT
once,TRBJ1-5,.,TRBV7-2,CASSERDGSNQPQHF,TGTGCCAGCAGCGAAAGGGACGGTAGCAATCAGCCCCAGCATTTT
.,TRBJ1-5,.,TRBV21-1,CASSTTDSKDQPQHF,TGTGCCAGCAGCACGACGGACAGCAAAGATCAGCCCCAGCATTTT
.,TRBJ2-5,.,TRBV4-1,CASSQVGGTGETQYF,TGCGCCAGCAGCCAAGTGGGGGGTACGGGCGAGACCCAGTACTTC
.,TRBJ2-1,TRBD2,TRBV6-4,CASSEQGTSGSDEQFF,TGTGCCAGCAGTGAACAGGGCACTAGCGGGAGTGATGAGCAGTTCTTC
.,TRBJ1-2,.,TRBV13,CASSLGGTTYGYTF,TGTGCCAGCAGCTTAGGAGGGACCACCTATGGCTACACCTTC
.,TRBJ1-2,.,TRBV10-3,CAISGRAGQLMRGGYTF,TGTGCCATCAGTGGGAGAGCGGGTCAGCTAATGCGAGGTGGCTACACCTTC
few,TRBJ2-2,.,TRBV5-4,CASSLLLGGKTGELFF,TGTGCCAGCAGCTTGCTATTAGGGGGGAAGACCGGGGAGCTGTTTTTT
.,TRBJ2-1,TRBD1,TRBV6-5,CASSTHGQGLGEQFF,TGTGCCAGCAGTACCCACGGACAGGGGTTAGGTGAGCAGTTCTTC
few,TRBJ1-5,.,TRBV19,CASSIGFQPQHF,TGTGCCAGTAGTATAGGTTTTCAGCCCCAGCATTTT